The subject of this entry is one T cell receptor (beta chain). The V end was cut by 5 bases, the J end by 7 bases, with 11 bases between. Germline V gives CDR1 SEHNR, CDR2 FQNEAQ (reference sequence). This CDR3 has 13 residues. This sample is part of a study of T cell changes during pregnancy in multiple sclerosis. Only in-frame clones appear in the TCRdb table, and some are missing; sequencing was by immunoSEQ multiplex PCR. In the table there are more than 55,000 clones, roughly nine tenths of which are singletons. The chain links TRBV7-9 to TRBJ1-4; D gene uncertain. The source of this sequence is a female donor with multiple sclerosis, enrolled in a pregnancy study. The sample here was peripheral blood, taken in the second trimester of pregnancy. CDR3 in amino acids: CASSPSETEKLFF. The DNA of the CDR3 is TGTGCCAGCAGCCCGTCAGAAACTGAAAAACTGTTTTTT.